This T cell receptor (beta chain) was identified during a study of cytomegalovirus exposure and HLA in healthy donors. In the study overall: Earlier results showed approximately 110 million unique TCR beta sequences derived from 150 million to 200 million T cells.

As concerns this clone: Its specificity is not known.

A multiplex PCR was run with 60 Vbeta primers and 13 Jbeta primers. The assay was immunoSEQ multiplex PCR, and TCRdb's table has in-frame clones only and misses some. The table lists 280,000 or so clones, 80% to 90% of them singletons. Notes on the study in general: The records held CMV serostatus as the only immune exposure information.

This TCR derives from a woman under 30 in good health and CMV-seronegative. Sequencing was carried out using PBMCs.

CDR3 in DNA: TGTGCCACTAAGGGGGACCTTTACACAGATACGCAGTATTTT. Its translation is CATKGDLYTDTQYF. V is TRBV15 and J is TRBJ2-3, with D tentatively TRBD1 (6 bases). This CDR3 has 14 amino acids. Trimming took 9 bases from V and 2 from J, leaving 15 bases between them. CDR1 is LNHNV, CDR2 YYDKDF, per germline (reference sequence). The variable domain in full, completed from reference TRBV15 and TRBJ2-3, reads DAMVIQNPRYQVTQFGKPVTLSCSQTLNHNVMYWYQQKSSQAPKLLFHYYDKDFNNEADTPDNFQSRRPNTSFCFLDIRSPGLGDTAMYLCATKGDLYTDTQYFGPGTRLTVL.